Below, one T cell receptor beta chain is given with its context. Its antigen is as yet unknown. This entry belongs to a study of T cell responses to AZD1222 COVID-19 vaccine. On the study more broadly: Samples with a second dose at about 4 or about 12 weeks were pooled together. Study conclusions and caveats: None of the repertoires were sampled until the peak T cell response had passed. Within unmutated variant regions lay the reported targets of nearly half of spike-specific TCRs. Spike-spanning, vaccine-associated CD4 TCRs were dominant at 160-218 and 743-854.

The CDR3 extends over 15 amino acids. CDR1 and CDR2 from the germline V gene are SGHRS and YFSETQ. V was pared by 4 bases and J by 0 bases, with 13 bases between. The method was immunoSEQ multiplex PCR; TCRdb's version includes in-frame clones alone and lacks a portion of them. Of some 150,000 clones detected, about 94% appear once; the ten largest clones hold around 3.8%. The starting material was peripheral blood, obtained on day 0 of AZD1222 vaccination. This TCR was recovered from an adult in good health. The gene calls are TRBV5-1 and TRBJ1-1; no reliable D call. The CDR3 is CASSPDGRMNTEAFF. The DNA for the CDR3 is TGCGCCAGCAGCCCGGACGGGAGGATGAACACTGAAGCTTTCTTT.